The clone carrying this T cell receptor beta chain has just a few counts. Other DNA sequences in this sample translate to the same CDR3. This sample stems from a study of T cell changes during pregnancy in multiple sclerosis. V gave up 2 bases and J gave up 5 bases; unmatched junction bases: 1. Germline assignment: CDR1 SGHRS and CDR2 YFSETQ. This CDR3 region has 13 residues. The repertoire was sequenced with immunoSEQ multiplex PCR; TCRdb's copy has only in-frame clones and lacks some. The data show tens of thousands of clones, less than 90% seen once. This clonotype was obtained from a female donor with multiple sclerosis, enrolled in a pregnancy study. Sequenced material: CD4+ T cells from peripheral blood mononuclear cells, taken in the first trimester of pregnancy. The chain is built from TRBV5-1 and TRBJ2-1; 7 bases are shared with TRBD2. Here the CDR3 reads CASSLTSDNEQFF. The CDR3 DNA reads TGCGCCAGCAGCTTAACTAGCGACAATGAGCAGTTCTTC.